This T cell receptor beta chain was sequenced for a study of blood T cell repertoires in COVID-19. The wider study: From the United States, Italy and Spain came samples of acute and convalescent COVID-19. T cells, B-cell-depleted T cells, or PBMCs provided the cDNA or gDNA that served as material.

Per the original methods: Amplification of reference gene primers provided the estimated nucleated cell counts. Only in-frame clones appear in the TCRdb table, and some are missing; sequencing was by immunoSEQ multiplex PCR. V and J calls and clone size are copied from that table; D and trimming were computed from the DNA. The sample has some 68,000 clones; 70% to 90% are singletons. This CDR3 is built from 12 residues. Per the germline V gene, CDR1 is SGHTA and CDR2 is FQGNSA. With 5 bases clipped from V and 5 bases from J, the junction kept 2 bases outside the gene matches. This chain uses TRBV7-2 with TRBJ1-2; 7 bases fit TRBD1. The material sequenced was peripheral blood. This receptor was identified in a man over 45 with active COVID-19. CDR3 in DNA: TGTGCCAGCAGCGCGACAGGGTATGGCTACACCTTC. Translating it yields CASSATGYGYTF.